This TCR beta chain is drawn from a study of radiotherapy plus CTLA-4 blockade in lung cancer. Overall study context: Objective responses occurred in around 18% of patients; around 30% had disease control.

Repertoires were generated with immunoSEQ multiplex PCR, while TCRdb's copy carries only in-frame clones and drops some. This sample has roughly 100,000 clones, with about four fifths found just once. Germline lookup yields CDR1 MDHEN and CDR2 SYDVKM. V was trimmed by 3 bases and J by 8 bases, leaving 8 bases between them. CDR3 length equals 12 residues. The TCR sequence derives from a human donor with non-small cell lung cancer that progressed on radiotherapy plus ipilimumab. The source material was peripheral blood, sampled from a patient treated with radiotherapy plus ipilimumab. The chain joins TRBV28 to TRBJ1-3, with D hard to call. The CDR3 nucleotides are TGTGCCAGCAGTTTCCGCCGGGACACCATATATTTT. Translated: CASSFRRDTIYF.